This TCR beta chain was captured in a study of T-cell reconstitution after alpha-beta-depleted transplantation in children. This clonotype appeared many times. CDR3 length: 16 amino acids. Trimming cost V 1 base and J 5 bases, with 17 bases left between them. During its preparation, the TCRbeta library received unique molecular identifiers. TCRdb processed the PCR reads anew with MiXCR; each CDR3 protein has one entry. The profile covers some 200,000 distinct CDR3 sequences, with roughly a tenth appearing a single time and 5.5% to 8% taken by the ten largest. This receptor was obtained from a human donor who donated a stem cell graft to a child with acute lymphoblastic leukemia. The chain uses TRBV12-3 or TRBV12-4 and TRBJ1-2; perhaps TRBD1 as D (5 bases). Sequences were derived from PBMCs from the stem cell graft donor, sampled from the stem cell graft. The CDR3 coding sequence is TGTGCCAGCAGTTTAGGGGGGTCGGGGACTGTTTATGGCTACACCTTC. Amino acids: CASSLGGSGTVYGYTF.